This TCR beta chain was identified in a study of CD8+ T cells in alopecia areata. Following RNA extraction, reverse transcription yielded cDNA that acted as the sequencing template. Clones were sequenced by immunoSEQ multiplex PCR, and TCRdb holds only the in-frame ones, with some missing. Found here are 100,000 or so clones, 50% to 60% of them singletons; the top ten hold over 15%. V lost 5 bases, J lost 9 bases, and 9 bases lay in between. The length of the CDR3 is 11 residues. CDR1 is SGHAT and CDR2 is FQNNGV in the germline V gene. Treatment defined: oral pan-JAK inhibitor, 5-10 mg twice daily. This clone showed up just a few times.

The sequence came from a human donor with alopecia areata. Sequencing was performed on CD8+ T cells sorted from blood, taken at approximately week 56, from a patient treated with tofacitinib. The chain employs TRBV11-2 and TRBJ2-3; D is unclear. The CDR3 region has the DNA TGTGCCAGCAGCCCGGCTTTGACGCAGTATTTT. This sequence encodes CASSPALTQYF.